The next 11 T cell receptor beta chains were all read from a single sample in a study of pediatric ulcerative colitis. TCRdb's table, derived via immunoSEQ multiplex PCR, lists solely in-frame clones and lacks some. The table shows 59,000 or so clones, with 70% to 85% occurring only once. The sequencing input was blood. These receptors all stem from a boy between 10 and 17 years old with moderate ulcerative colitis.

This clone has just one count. Here the CDR3 DNA reads TGTGCCAGCAGCTCGTATAGCGGGAGGGTATACAATGAGCAGTTCTTC. Its protein is CASSSYSGRVYNEQFF. The chain carries TRBV7-3 and TRBJ2-1; the match to TRBD2 covers 11 bases. The CDR3 loop spans 16 amino acids. V trimming: 4 bases; J trimming: 4 bases; junction bases outside the gene matches: 6. Per germline, CDR1 SGHTA and CDR2 FQGTGA.

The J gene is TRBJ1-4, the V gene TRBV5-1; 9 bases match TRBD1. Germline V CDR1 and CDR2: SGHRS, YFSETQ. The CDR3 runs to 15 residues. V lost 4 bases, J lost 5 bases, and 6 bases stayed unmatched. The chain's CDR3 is CASSLTGTGNEKLFF. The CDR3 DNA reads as TGCGCCAGCAGCCTAACCGGGACAGGGAATGAAAAACTGTTTTTT.

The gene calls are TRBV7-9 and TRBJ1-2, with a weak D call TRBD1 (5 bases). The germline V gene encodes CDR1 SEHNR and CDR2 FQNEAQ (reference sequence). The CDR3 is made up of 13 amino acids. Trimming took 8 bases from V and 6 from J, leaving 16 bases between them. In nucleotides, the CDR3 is TGTGCCAGCTCCTCGGGGGATTATGATGGCTACACCTTC. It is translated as CASSSGDYDGYTF.

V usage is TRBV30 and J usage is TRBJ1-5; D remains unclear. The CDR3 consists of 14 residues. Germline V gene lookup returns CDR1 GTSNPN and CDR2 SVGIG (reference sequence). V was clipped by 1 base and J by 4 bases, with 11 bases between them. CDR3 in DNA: TGTGCCTGGAGTGCCCTCTTAGGGAATCAGCCCCAGCATTTT. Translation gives CAWSALLGNQPQHF.

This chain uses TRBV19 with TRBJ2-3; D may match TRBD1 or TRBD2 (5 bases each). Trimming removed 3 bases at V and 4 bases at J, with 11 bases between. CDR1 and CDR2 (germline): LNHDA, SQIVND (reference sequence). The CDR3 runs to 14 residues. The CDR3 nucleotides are TGTGCCAGTAGTATCGGCCCGGGGCCAGATACGCAGTATTTT. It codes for CASSIGPGPDTQYF.

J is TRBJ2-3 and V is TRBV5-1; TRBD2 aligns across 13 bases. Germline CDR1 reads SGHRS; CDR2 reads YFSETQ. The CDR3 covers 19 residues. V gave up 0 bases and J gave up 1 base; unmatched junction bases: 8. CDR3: CASSLAGTSGVIGTDTQYF. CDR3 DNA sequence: TGCGCCAGCAGCTTGGCCGGGACTAGCGGGGTTATAGGCACAGATACGCAGTATTTT.

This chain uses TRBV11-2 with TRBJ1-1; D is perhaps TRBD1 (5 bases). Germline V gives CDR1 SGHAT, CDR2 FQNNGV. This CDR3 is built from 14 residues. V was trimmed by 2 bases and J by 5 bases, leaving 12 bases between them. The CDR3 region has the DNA TGTGCCAGCAGCTTAAGGGAGGGGAAAACTGAAGCTTTCTTT. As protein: CASSLREGKTEAFF.

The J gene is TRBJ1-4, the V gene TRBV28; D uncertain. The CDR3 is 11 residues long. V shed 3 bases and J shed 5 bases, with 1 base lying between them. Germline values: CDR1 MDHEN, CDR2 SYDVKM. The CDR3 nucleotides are TGTGCCAGCAGTTTGAATGAAAAACTGTTTTTT. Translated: CASSLNEKLFF.

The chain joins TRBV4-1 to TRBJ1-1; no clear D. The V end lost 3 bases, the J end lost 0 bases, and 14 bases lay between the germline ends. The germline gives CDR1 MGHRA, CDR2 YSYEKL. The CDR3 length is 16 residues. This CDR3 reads CASSHDYLRMNTEAFF. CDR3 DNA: TGCGCCAGCAGCCACGATTACTTGAGGATGAACACTGAAGCTTTCTTT.

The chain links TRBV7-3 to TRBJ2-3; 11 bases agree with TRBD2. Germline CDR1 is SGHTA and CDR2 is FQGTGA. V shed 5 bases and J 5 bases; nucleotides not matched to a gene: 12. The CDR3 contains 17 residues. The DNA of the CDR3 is TGTGCCAGCAGCCCCATTCCGATAGCGGGGGGGCTAGATACGCAGTATTTT. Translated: CASSPIPIAGGLDTQYF.

CDR3 region: CASSYGTEGYGYTF. The CDR3 DNA follows: TGTGCCAGCAGTTACGGGACAGAAGGCTATGGCTACACCTTC. The chain carries TRBV6-6 and TRBJ1-2, with TRBD1 matching 7 bases. Germline CDR1 reads MNHNY; CDR2 reads SVGAGI (reference sequence). This CDR3 comprises 14 residues. V shed 2 bases, J shed 4 bases, and the junction held 4 bases outside the gene matches.